These 20 T cell receptor beta chains were sequenced from one sample in a study of shared clonotypes between healthy human individuals. Clones were sequenced by immunoSEQ multiplex PCR, and TCRdb holds only the in-frame ones, with some missing. The sample has about 2.1 million clones, 93% seen once. Positive CCR7 selection of CD45RO-negative cells yielded the naive CD8 cells, and terminally differentiated effector memory CD45RA+ cells were excluded. Sequencing was carried out using naive CD8+ T cells from PBMCs. These receptors all stem from a young man in good health. Some clones in this sample may be carry-over from other donors' samples.

The rearrangement joins TRBV4-1 to TRBJ1-1; 9 positions match TRBD1. With V trimmed by 5 bases and J by 6 bases, 13 bases remained unmatched. Germline CDR1 MGHRA, CDR2 YSYEKL. The CDR3 covers 16 residues. CDR3 sequence: CASSASPTGGGSEAFF. Written as DNA, the CDR3 is TGCGCCAGCAGCGCAAGTCCGACAGGGGGAGGATCTGAAGCTTTCTTT.

The V call is TRBV19, the J call TRBJ1-2; D is perhaps TRBD1 (6 bases). Germline loops: CDR1 LNHDA, CDR2 SQIVND (reference sequence). This CDR3 spans 16 amino acids. V gave up 5 bases and J gave up 7 bases, with 23 bases separating them. CDR3 region: CASSSWVRTDQGGYTF. The CDR3 DNA reads as TGTGCCAGTAGTTCCTGGGTCAGGACAGACCAAGGTGGCTACACCTTC.

This chain joins TRBV15 and TRBJ1-4, with D possibly being TRBD1 (5 bases). The V gene's germline CDR1 is LNHNV and CDR2 YYDKDF (reference sequence). Trimming cost V 4 bases and J 4 bases, with 19 bases left between them. CDR3 length equals 17 residues. The CDR3 DNA reads as TGTGCCACCAGCAACCCGCTCCAGGGTTGGGGTAATGAAAAACTGTTTTTT. Protein: CATSNPLQGWGNEKLFF.

This chain connects TRBV11-2 to TRBJ2-5; D is unclear. V was pared by 0 bases and J by 7 bases, with 12 bases between. The germline CDR1 and CDR2 sequences are SGHAT and FQNNGV. The CDR3 totals 14 residues. CDR3 loop: CASSLDAPHLTQYF. For the CDR3, the DNA is TGTGCCAGCAGCTTAGATGCCCCACACTTGACCCAGTACTTC. The variable domain in full, completed from reference TRBV11-2 and TRBJ2-5, reads EAGVAQSPRYKIIEKRQSVAFWCNPISGHATLYWYQQILGQGPKLLIQFQNNGVVDDSQLPKDRFSAERLKGVDSTLKIQPAKLEDSAVYLCASSLDAPHLTQYFGPGTRLLVL.

V is TRBV11-2 and J is TRBJ2-6, with TRBD1 identical over 7 bases. Germline CDR1 reads SGHAT; CDR2 reads FQNNGV. This CDR3 is 16 amino acids long. J was trimmed by 2 bases and V by 5 bases; bases with no gene match: 6. CDR3 in DNA: TGTGCCAGCAGCGAGATAACAGGGGCTGGGGCCAACGTCCTGACTTTC. It encodes CASSEITGAGANVLTF. The variable domain in full, with the rest retrieved from reference TRBV11-2 and TRBJ2-6, is EAGVAQSPRYKIIEKRQSVAFWCNPISGHATLYWYQQILGQGPKLLIQFQNNGVVDDSQLPKDRFSAERLKGVDSTLKIQPAKLEDSAVYLCASSEITGAGANVLTFGAGSRLTVL.

The chain has TRBV11-2 and TRBJ1-2; the D is unclear. The germline CDR1 and CDR2 sequences are SGHAT and FQNNGV. This CDR3 contains 14 residues. The ends were cut back, 5 bases at V and 8 bases at J, with 18 bases in the middle. DNA for the CDR3: TGTGCCAGCAGCGCCCCTCCCCCCTTCGGGGGCTACACCTTC. Translation gives CASSAPPPFGGYTF.

Details on this clone: A junction end diverges from the germline sequence, so it may reflect a read error. The chain is built from TRBV28 and TRBJ2-6; the match to TRBD1 covers 10 bases. CDR1 and CDR2 (germline): MDHEN, SYDVKM. The CDR3 totals 18 residues. Here the CDR3 DNA reads TGTGCCAGCGGTTTCCGGGACAGGGGTATTTCTGGGGCCAACGTCCTGACTTTC. Residues: CASGFRDRGISGANVLTF. The full variable domain, rest sourced from reference TRBV28 and TRBJ2-6, is DVKVTQSSRYLVKRTGEKVFLECVQDMDHENMFWYRQDPGLGLRLIYFSYDVKMKEKGDIPEGYSVSREKKERFSLILESASTNQTSMYLCASGFRDRGISGANVLTFGAGSRLTVL.

This chain uses TRBV27 with TRBJ2-1, with D tentatively TRBD2 (5 bases). V lost 7 bases and J 3 bases, leaving 13 bases between the germline ends. The CDR3 runs 14 residues. Germline assignment: CDR1 MNHEY and CDR2 SMNVEV (reference sequence). The CDR3 bases are TGTGCCAGCATAGCAGCGGATGGCTACAATGAGCAGTTCTTC. Translating gives CASIAADGYNEQFF.

This clone was seen just once. This CDR3 is also generated by other DNA sequences in the sample. The chain couples TRBV29-1 to TRBJ1-1; a possible D gene is TRBD1 (6 bases). The CDR3 contains 11 residues. V was trimmed by 4 bases and J by 5 bases, leaving 8 bases between them. Germline V gives CDR1 SQVTM, CDR2 ANQGSEA. The CDR3 coding sequence is TGCAGCGTTGTAGGGGGTACTGAAGCTTTCTTT. Amino acid sequence: CSVVGGTEAFF.

V is TRBV28 and J is TRBJ2-7; the D gene could be TRBD1 or TRBD2 (5 bases each). Between the trimmed V and J ends, which lost 3 bases and 0 bases, there was a span of 9 bases. Germline V CDR1 and CDR2: MDHEN, SYDVKM. This CDR3 has 14 amino acids. The CDR3 loop reads CASSFLGTSYEQYF. In DNA, the CDR3 is TGTGCCAGCAGTTTTCTTGGGACCTCCTACGAGCAGTACTTC. Using reference TRBV28 and TRBJ2-7 for the parts outside the CDR3, the full variable domain is DVKVTQSSRYLVKRTGEKVFLECVQDMDHENMFWYRQDPGLGLRLIYFSYDVKMKEKGDIPEGYSVSREKKERFSLILESASTNQTSMYLCASSFLGTSYEQYFGPGTRLTVT.

The chain joins TRBV29-1 to TRBJ2-7, with unresolved D. This CDR3 is built from 12 residues. From germline, CDR1 is SQVTM and CDR2 ANQGSEA. Trimming stripped 1 base from V and 3 bases from J, with 7 bases between. CDR3 region: CSVEVRYYEQYF. DNA for the CDR3: TGCAGCGTTGAAGTTCGTTACTACGAGCAGTACTTC.

This chain connects TRBV19 to TRBJ2-7; TRBD2 aligns across 14 bases. The germline V gene has CDR1 LNHDA and CDR2 SQIVND (reference sequence). The CDR3 is 18 amino acids. V was pared by 0 bases and J by 0 bases, with 4 bases of the junction left unmatched. The CDR3 sequence: CASSIDRLAGGSSYEQYF. The CDR3 DNA reads TGTGCCAGTAGTATAGATCGACTAGCGGGAGGGTCCTCCTACGAGCAGTACTTC.

This chain uses TRBV9 with TRBJ2-1; 9 positions match TRBD2. There are 17 residues in the CDR3. V lost 9 bases and J lost 0; bases outside the gene matches: 13. CDR1 SGDLS and CDR2 YYNGEE come from the germline V gene. CDR3 sequence: CATVRREGLSSYNEQFF. CDR3 in DNA: TGTGCCACAGTTCGGCGGGAGGGCTTGAGCTCCTACAATGAGCAGTTCTTC.

This chain uses TRBV4-1 with TRBJ2-7; D perhaps matches TRBD1 (6 bases). Germline lookup yields CDR1 MGHRA and CDR2 YSYEKL. V was trimmed by 1 base and J by 5 bases, leaving 18 bases between them. This CDR3 has 16 amino acids. The CDR3 nucleotides read TGCGCCAGCAGCCAAGGTTCGTGGCAGGGGCTTCACGAGCAGTACTTC. The encoded protein is CASSQGSWQGLHEQYF.

V is TRBV5-4 and J is TRBJ1-1, with TRBD1 as a possible D gene (6 bases). Trimming pared 0 bases from V and 3 bases from J, leaving 24 bases between. Germline V gene data show CDR1 as SGHNT and CDR2 as YYREEE (reference sequence). The CDR3 has 19 residues. CDR3 amino acids: CASSLDSSSTWGAHTEAFF. The CDR3 bases are TGTGCCAGCAGCTTGGACTCCTCTTCTACTTGGGGGGCACACACTGAAGCTTTCTTT.

The CDR3 region is CASSYPRDTYTDTQYF. CDR3 bases: TGTGCCAGCAGTTACCCTCGGGACACTTACACAGATACGCAGTATTTT. The rearrangement joins TRBV6-6 to TRBJ2-3; weak D call: TRBD1 (6 bases). Trimming took off 2 bases at V and 2 bases at J, with 14 bases between the two ends. This CDR3 spans 16 amino acids. Per the germline V gene, CDR1 is MNHNY and CDR2 is SVGAGI (reference sequence).

J is TRBJ2-5 and V is TRBV15, with TRBD1 matching over 7 bases. The CDR3 is made up of 14 amino acids. The germline V gene encodes CDR1 LNHNV and CDR2 YYDKDF (reference sequence). J lost 0 bases, V lost 6 bases, and 4 bases had no gene match. The CDR3 DNA reads as TGTGCCACCAGGGGGGACAGCTACCAAGAGACCCAGTACTTC. This gives the protein CATRGDSYQETQYF.

The chain combines TRBV10-3 with TRBJ2-7; a weak D match, TRBD1 (6 bases). The CDR3 totals 16 residues. V dropped 5 bases and J dropped 0 bases, with 17 bases sitting between them. The germline V gene encodes CDR1 ENHRY and CDR2 SYGVKD. CDR3 protein: CAISPRQERYSYEQYF. In DNA form, the CDR3 reads TGTGCCATCAGTCCCAGACAGGAGCGATACTCCTACGAGCAGTACTTC.

The V and J genes are TRBV19 and TRBJ1-2; no clear D. V was clipped by 3 bases and J by 4 bases, with 18 bases between them. The CDR3 consists of 16 residues. Per the germline V gene, CDR1 is LNHDA and CDR2 is SQIVND (reference sequence). The DNA for the CDR3 is TGTGCCAGTAGTATCCGAGGACCCGCCGGACTCTATGGCTACACCTTC. This sequence encodes CASSIRGPAGLYGYTF.

V usage is TRBV19 and J usage is TRBJ2-3; D is perhaps TRBD1 (5 bases). The CDR3 covers 14 residues. Per germline, CDR1 LNHDA and CDR2 SQIVND (reference sequence). V lost 6 bases and J lost 9, with 19 bases in between. CDR3 sequence: CASRPPLGAGTQYF. CDR3 sequence (DNA): TGTGCCAGTAGACCCCCACTCGGCGCAGGGACGCAGTATTTT.